One and the same sample provided the 20 T cell receptor beta chains below, sequenced in a study of blood T cell repertoires in COVID-19. Only in-frame clones appear in the TCRdb table, and some are missing; sequencing was by immunoSEQ multiplex PCR. The data contain around 200,000 clones, 75% to 90% of them singletons. The sequencing input was PBMCs or T cells enriched from blood (not recorded which). The receptors derive from a woman aged 35 to 49 with acute COVID-19.

CDR3 coding DNA: TGTGCCAGCAGAGATCCAGGGGCGAATCAGCCCCAGCATTTT. Its protein product is CASRDPGANQPQHF. The chain recombines TRBV7-2 with TRBJ1-5; a weak D match, TRBD1 (6 bases). Between the trimmed V and J ends, which lost 6 bases and 4 bases, there was a span of 13 bases. This CDR3 region has 14 residues. The germline gives CDR1 SGHTA, CDR2 FQGNSA.

The rearrangement uses TRBV10-3 and TRBJ1-1; D gene uncertain. The V gene lost 8 bases and the J gene lost 4 bases, with 8 bases spanning the gap. The V gene's germline CDR1 is ENHRY and CDR2 SYGVKD. This CDR3 comprises 11 residues. The CDR3 region has the DNA TGTGCCATCTCTAGCGGCACTGAAGCTTTCTTT. This codes for CAISSGTEAFF.

This clone appeared once. CDR3 sequence reads: CSVVDNSNYGYTF. DNA for the CDR3: TGCAGCGTTGTAGATAATTCTAACTATGGCTACACCTTC. The rearrangement uses TRBV29-1 and TRBJ1-2; D is unclear. This CDR3 is built from 13 residues. Germline V gene data show CDR1 as SQVTM and CDR2 as ANQGSEA. The V end lost 4 bases, the J end lost 0 bases, and 9 bases lay between the germline ends. The complete variable domain, with remaining parts taken from reference TRBV29-1 and TRBJ1-2, reads SAVISQKPSRDICQRGTSLTIQCQVDSQVTMMFWYRQQPGQSLTLIATANQGSEATYESGFVIDKFPISRPNLTFSTLTVSNMSPEDSSIYLCSVVDNSNYGYTFGSGTRLTVV.

The J gene is TRBJ1-2, the V gene TRBV6-4, with a weak D call TRBD1 (6 bases). The V gene's germline CDR1 is MRHNA and CDR2 SNTAGT. The germline V and J ends were trimmed by 6 bases and 4 bases, with 18 bases remaining between them. CDR3 length: 15 residues. CDR3 protein: CASRPSRGSFYGYTF. CDR3 bases: TGTGCCAGCAGGCCATCCAGGGGCTCCTTCTATGGCTACACCTTC.

The chain couples TRBV9 to TRBJ1-2; D may be TRBD1 (5 bases). Germline CDR1 is SGDLS and CDR2 is YYNGEE. Trimming took 2 bases from V and 8 from J, leaving 10 bases between them. The CDR3 is 12 amino acids. The CDR3 DNA reads TGTGCCAGCAGCGTTGGGGCAACCGGCTACACCTTC. Encoded protein: CASSVGATGYTF.

This clone has only a few counts. V usage is TRBV3-1 (or the pseudogene TRBV3-2) and J usage is TRBJ1-5; D unresolved. The CDR3 is made up of 13 amino acids. V was trimmed by 3 bases and J by 3 bases, leaving 6 bases between them. Germline values: CDR1 LGHDT, CDR2 YNNKEL (reference sequence). CDR3 DNA sequence: TGTGCCAGCAGCCAGTCCTCCAATCAGCCCCAGCATTTT. Residues: CASSQSSNQPQHF.

The J gene is TRBJ2-1, the V gene TRBV14, with 9 bases matching TRBD1. The V and J ends lost 3 bases and 7 bases, in that order; junction bases with no gene match: 1. This CDR3 has 13 residues. Looked up from germline, CDR1 is SGHDN and CDR2 is FVKESK. The CDR3 here is CASSQTGGNEQFF. CDR3 in DNA: TGTGCCAGCAGCCAGACAGGGGGGAATGAGCAGTTCTTC.

This clone was counted a few times. The chain uses TRBV6-6 and TRBJ1-6; 12 nucleotides align to TRBD1. Germline CDR1 MNHNY, CDR2 SVGAGI (reference sequence). V was clipped by 6 bases and J by 8 bases; unmatched bases: 20. This CDR3 spans 20 amino acids. Here the CDR3 reads CASRRRTGTGGGIRDSPLHF. CDR3 nucleotides: TGTGCCAGCAGACGAAGGACCGGGACAGGGGGCGGAATACGGGATTCACCCCTCCACTTT.

The J gene is TRBJ1-1, the V gene TRBV6-1; D possibly corresponds to TRBD1 (5 bases). This CDR3 has 13 residues. Germline lookup yields CDR1 MNHNS and CDR2 SASEGT. V was clipped by 1 base and J by 11 bases, with 14 bases between them. The CDR3 protein is CASSEVRAGRAFF. The CDR3 coding sequence is TGTGCCAGCAGTGAAGTTAGGGCAGGGCGGGCTTTCTTT.

The chain joins TRBV19 to TRBJ1-5; TRBD1 agrees at 9 bases. Germline V CDR1 and CDR2: LNHDA, SQIVND (reference sequence). CDR3 length: 15 residues. Germline trimming cut 7 bases from V and 6 bases from J; bases unmatched to any gene: 10. CDR3 nucleotides: TGTGCCAGTATGGGTAAACAGGGGGCTGTTCAGCCCCAGCATTTT. It encodes CASMGKQGAVQPQHF.

The V and J genes are TRBV18 and TRBJ2-1; TRBD1 matches at 11 bases. Looked up from germline, CDR1 is KGHSH and CDR2 is LQKENI. The CDR3 length is 16 residues. The V segment lost 4 bases and the J segment 5 bases; nucleotides outside the gene matches: 7. The CDR3 is CASSLDRGRENNEQFF. The DNA for the CDR3 is TGTGCCAGCTCACTGGACAGGGGGCGCGAAAACAATGAGCAGTTCTTC.

The chain combines TRBV11-1 with TRBJ2-7; TRBD1 agrees at 7 bases. Germline V gives CDR1 SGHAT, CDR2 FQDESV (reference sequence). J gave up 6 bases and V 5 bases, and 13 bases lay outside the gene matches. The CDR3 consists of 15 residues. CDR3 loop: CASSLRQGGFAEQYF. The CDR3 DNA reads TGTGCCAGCAGCCTCCGACAGGGTGGTTTCGCCGAGCAGTACTTC.

The V and J genes are TRBV9 and TRBJ2-2; 8 bases align to TRBD1. The trim removed 3 bases at V and 5 bases at J, leaving 12 bases unmatched. Germline V gives CDR1 SGDLS, CDR2 YYNGEE. The length of the CDR3 is 17 residues. The CDR3 reads CASSDPGQGWGTGELFF. CDR3 nucleotide sequence: TGTGCCAGCAGCGACCCAGGACAGGGCTGGGGGACCGGGGAGCTGTTTTTT.

V is TRBV7-9 and J is TRBJ2-1; a possible D gene is TRBD2 (5 bases). The CDR3 is 13 residues long. Germline V gene sequence: CDR1 SEHNR, CDR2 FQNEAQ (reference sequence). Trimming cost V 0 bases and J 7 bases, with 7 bases left between them. Written as DNA, the CDR3 is TGTGCCAGCAGCTTAGCACGGGATAATGAGCAGTTCTTC. It specifies CASSLARDNEQFF.

This chain uses TRBV21-1 with TRBJ2-7; TRBD2, the table's D call, lacks a check against the DNA. TRBV21-1 is tagged as a pseudogene. The CDR3 is 11 residues long. CDR3 protein: CASSRVYEQYV. CDR3 coding DNA: TGTGCCAGCAGCAGAGTATACGAGCAGTACGTC.

This chain connects TRBV6-5 to TRBJ1-1; D is uncertain. V lost 8 bases to trimming and J lost 5 bases, with 15 bases between them. This CDR3 region has 13 residues. Germline lookup yields CDR1 MNHEY and CDR2 SVGAGI. For the CDR3, the DNA is TGTGCCAGCGGCCCCAGGAGGCGGACTGAAGCTTTCTTT. This translates into CASGPRRRTEAFF.

The CDR3 reads CASSVGPVNQPQHF. CDR3 DNA: TGTGCCAGCAGCGTAGGCCCGGTCAATCAGCCCCAGCATTTT. V gene TRBV9 combines with J gene TRBJ1-5, with no clear D. V lost 0 bases to trimming and J lost 3 bases, with 7 bases between them. The germline V gene has CDR1 SGDLS and CDR2 YYNGEE. The CDR3 has 14 amino acids.

The chain joins TRBV6-5 to TRBJ1-5; 9 bases agree with TRBD1. In germline, CDR1 is MNHEY, CDR2 SVGAGI. The CDR3 spans 15 residues. V lost 6 bases, J lost 5 bases, and 8 bases stayed unmatched. The DNA for the CDR3 is TGTGCCAGCAGCCTAAGGGGACAGGGTTATCAGCCCCAGCATTTT. Translated, it gives CASSLRGQGYQPQHF.

This chain uses TRBV27 with TRBJ2-3, with 7 bases matching TRBD1. Germline trimming cut 5 bases from V and 4 bases from J; bases unmatched to any gene: 9. The CDR3 is 15 amino acids. Germline V gives CDR1 MNHEY, CDR2 SMNVEV (reference sequence). CDR3 DNA sequence: TGTGCCAGCAGTCCGAGACAGGGAATCTCAGATACGCAGTATTTT. Protein sequence: CASSPRQGISDTQYF.

This clone has just one count. In DNA form, the CDR3 reads TGCGCCAGCAGCCGTCTACTGAACACCGGGGAGCTGTTTTTT. As protein: CASSRLLNTGELFF. This sequence joins TRBV5-1 and TRBJ2-2; no clear D. CDR1 is SGHRS and CDR2 is YFSETQ in the germline V gene. This CDR3 has 14 amino acids. V lost 4 bases, J lost 1 base, and 8 bases lay in between. Full variable domain (missing parts from reference TRBV5-1 and TRBJ2-2): KAGVTQTPRYLIKTRGQQVTLSCSPISGHRSVSWYQQTPGQGLQFLFEYFSETQRNKGNFPGRFSGRQFSNSRSEMNVSTLELGDSALYLCASSRLLNTGELFFGEGSRLTVL.